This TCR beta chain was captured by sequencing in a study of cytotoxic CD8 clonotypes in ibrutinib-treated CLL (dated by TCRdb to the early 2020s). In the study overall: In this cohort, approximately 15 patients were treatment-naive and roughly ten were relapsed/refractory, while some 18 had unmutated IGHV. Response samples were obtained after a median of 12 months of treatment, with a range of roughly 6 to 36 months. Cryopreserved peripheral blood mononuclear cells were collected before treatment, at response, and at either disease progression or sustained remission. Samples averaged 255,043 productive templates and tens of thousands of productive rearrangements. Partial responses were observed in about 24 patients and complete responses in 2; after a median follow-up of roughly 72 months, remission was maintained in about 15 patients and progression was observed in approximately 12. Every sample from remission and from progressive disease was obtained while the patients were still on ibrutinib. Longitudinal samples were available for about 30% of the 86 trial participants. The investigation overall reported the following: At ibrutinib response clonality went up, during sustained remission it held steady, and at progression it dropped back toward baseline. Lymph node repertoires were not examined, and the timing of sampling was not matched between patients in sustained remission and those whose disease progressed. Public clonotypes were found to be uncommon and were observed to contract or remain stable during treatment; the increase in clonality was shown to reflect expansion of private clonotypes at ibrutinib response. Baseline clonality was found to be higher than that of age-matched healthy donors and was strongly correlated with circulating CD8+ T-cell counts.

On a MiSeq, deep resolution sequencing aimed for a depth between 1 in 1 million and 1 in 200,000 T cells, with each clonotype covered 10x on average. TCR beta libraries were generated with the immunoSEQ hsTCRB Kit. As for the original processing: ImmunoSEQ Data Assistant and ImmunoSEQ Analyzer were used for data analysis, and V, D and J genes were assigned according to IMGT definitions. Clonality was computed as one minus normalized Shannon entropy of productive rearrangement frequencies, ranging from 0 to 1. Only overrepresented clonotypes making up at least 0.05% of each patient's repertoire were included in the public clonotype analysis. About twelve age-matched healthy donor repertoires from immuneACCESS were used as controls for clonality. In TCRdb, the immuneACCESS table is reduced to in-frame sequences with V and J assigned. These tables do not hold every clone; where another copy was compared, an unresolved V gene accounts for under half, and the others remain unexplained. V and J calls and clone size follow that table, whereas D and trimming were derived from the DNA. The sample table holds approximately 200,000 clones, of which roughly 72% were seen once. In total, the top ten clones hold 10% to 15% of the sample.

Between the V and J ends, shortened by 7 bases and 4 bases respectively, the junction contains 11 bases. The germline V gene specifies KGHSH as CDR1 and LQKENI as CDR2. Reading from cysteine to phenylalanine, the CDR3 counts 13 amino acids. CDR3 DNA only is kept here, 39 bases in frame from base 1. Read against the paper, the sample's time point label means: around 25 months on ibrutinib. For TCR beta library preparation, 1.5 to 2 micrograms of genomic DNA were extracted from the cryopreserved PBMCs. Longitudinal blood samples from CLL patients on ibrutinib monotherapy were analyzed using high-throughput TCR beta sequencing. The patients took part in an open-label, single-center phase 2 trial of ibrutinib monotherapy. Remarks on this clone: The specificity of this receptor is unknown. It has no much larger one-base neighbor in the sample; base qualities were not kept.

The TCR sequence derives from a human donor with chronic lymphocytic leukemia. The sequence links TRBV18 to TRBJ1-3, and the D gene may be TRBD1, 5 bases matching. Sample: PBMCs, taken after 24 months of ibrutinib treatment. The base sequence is TGTGCCAGCTGGCAGGGAGACGGAAACACCATATATTTT. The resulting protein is CASWQGDGNTIYF.